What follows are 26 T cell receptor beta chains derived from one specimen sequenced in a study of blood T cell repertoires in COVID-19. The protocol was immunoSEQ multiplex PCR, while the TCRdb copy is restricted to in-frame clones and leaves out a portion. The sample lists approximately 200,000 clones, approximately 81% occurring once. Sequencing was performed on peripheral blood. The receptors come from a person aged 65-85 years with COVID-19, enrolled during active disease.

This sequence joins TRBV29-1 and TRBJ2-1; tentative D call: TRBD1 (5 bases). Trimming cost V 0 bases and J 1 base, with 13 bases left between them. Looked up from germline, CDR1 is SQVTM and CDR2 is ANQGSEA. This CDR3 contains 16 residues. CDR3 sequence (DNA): TGCAGCGTTGAAGAGCCTGGGGCGGCTTCCTACAATGAGCAGTTCTTC. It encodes CSVEEPGAASYNEQFF.

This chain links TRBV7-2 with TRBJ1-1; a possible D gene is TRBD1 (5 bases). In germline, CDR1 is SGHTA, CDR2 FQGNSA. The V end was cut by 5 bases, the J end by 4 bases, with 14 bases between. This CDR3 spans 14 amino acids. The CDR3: CASSEFGGSTEAFF. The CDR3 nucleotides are TGTGCCAGCAGCGAATTCGGGGGTAGCACTGAAGCTTTCTTT.

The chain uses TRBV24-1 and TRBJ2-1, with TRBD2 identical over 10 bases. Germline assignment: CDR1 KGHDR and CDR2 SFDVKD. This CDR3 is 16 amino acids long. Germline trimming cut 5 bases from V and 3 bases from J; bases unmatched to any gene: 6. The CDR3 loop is CATSGVAGGDYNEQFF. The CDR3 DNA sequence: TGTGCCACCAGTGGAGTAGCGGGAGGTGACTACAATGAGCAGTTCTTC.

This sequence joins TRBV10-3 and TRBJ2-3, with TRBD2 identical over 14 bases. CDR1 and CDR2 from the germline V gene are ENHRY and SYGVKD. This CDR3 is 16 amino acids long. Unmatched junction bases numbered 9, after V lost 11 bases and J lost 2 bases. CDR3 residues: CASRTSGGTYTDTQYF. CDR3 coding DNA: TGTGCCTCTCGGACTAGCGGGGGGACGTACACAGATACGCAGTATTTT.

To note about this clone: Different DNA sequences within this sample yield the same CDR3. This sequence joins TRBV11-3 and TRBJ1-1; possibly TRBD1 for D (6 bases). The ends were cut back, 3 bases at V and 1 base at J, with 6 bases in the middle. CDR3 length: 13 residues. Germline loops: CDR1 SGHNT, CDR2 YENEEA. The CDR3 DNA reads TGTGCCAGCAGCTTGGACAGGAACACTGAAGCTTTCTTT. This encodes CASSLDRNTEAFF.

CDR3 DNA: TGTGCCAGCAGCTTTAGCGCGGGGGCAGGGTTTACGAACACTGAAGCTTTCTTT. Translation gives CASSFSAGAGFTNTEAFF. This chain uses TRBV13 with TRBJ1-1; perhaps TRBD1 as D (6 bases). Trimming removed 3 bases at V and 1 base at J, with 21 bases between. Per germline, CDR1 PRHDT and CDR2 FYEKMQ (reference sequence). The CDR3 has 18 residues.

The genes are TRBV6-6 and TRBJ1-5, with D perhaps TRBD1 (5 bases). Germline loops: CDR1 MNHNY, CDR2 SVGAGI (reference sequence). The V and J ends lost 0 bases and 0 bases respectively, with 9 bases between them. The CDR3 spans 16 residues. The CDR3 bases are TGTGCCAGCAGTTACTCGACAGTGCATAGCAATCAGCCCCAGCATTTT. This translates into CASSYSTVHSNQPQHF.

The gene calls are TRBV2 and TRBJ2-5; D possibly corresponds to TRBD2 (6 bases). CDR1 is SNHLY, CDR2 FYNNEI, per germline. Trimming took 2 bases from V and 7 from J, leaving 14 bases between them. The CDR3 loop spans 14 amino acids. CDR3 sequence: CASSERGRGGTQYF. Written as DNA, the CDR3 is TGTGCCAGCAGTGAAAGAGGGCGGGGAGGGACCCAGTACTTC.

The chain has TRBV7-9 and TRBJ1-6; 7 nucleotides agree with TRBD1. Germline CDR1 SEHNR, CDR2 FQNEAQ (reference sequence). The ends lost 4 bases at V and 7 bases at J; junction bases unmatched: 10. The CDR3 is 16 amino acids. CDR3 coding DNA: TGTGCCAGCAGCTACCTAATCAGGGGGAGAAATTCACCCCTCCACTTT. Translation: CASSYLIRGRNSPLHF.

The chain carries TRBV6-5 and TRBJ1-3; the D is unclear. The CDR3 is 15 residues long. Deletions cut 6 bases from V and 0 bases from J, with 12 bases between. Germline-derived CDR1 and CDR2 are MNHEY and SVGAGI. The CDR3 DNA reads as TGTGCCAGCAGACCGGACTGGAGCTCTGGAAACACCATATATTTT. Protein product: CASRPDWSSGNTIYF.

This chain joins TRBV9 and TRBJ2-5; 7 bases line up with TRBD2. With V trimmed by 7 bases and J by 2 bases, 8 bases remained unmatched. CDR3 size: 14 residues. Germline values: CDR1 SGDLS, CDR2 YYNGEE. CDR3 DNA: TGTGCCAGCTCGAAGGGACTAATACAAGAGACCCAGTACTTC. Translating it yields CASSKGLIQETQYF.

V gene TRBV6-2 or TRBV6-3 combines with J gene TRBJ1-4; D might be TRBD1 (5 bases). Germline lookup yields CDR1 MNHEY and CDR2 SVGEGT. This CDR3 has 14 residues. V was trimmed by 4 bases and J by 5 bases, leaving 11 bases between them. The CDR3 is CASSFDGGNEKLFF. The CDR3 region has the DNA TGTGCCAGCAGTTTCGACGGGGGAAATGAAAAACTGTTTTTT.

CDR3 region: CASSANRDRGNIQYF. The CDR3 nucleotides read TGTGCCAGCAGCGCCAACCGGGACAGGGGAAACATTCAGTACTTC. The rearrangement links TRBV28 to TRBJ2-4, with 10 positions matching TRBD1. The CDR3 sequence is 15 residues long. Germline CDR1 is MDHEN and CDR2 is SYDVKM. V gave up 6 bases and J gave up 6 bases; unmatched junction bases: 8.

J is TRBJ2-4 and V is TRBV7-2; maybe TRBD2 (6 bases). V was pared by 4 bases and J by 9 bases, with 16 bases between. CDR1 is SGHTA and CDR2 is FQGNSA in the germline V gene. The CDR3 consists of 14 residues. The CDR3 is CASSSAASAGIQYF. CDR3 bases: TGTGCCAGCAGCTCAGCGGCTAGCGCAGGCATTCAGTACTTC.

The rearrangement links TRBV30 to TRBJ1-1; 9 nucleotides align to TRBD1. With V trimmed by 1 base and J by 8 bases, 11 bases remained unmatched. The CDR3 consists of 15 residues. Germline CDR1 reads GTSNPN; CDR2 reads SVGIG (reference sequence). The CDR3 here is CAWSGVPGTGKEAFF. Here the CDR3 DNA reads TGTGCCTGGAGTGGGGTCCCCGGGACAGGGAAAGAAGCTTTCTTT.

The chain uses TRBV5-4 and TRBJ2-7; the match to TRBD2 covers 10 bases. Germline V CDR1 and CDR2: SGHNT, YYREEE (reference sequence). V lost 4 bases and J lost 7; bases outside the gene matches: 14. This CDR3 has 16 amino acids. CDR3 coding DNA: TGTGCCAGCAGCCTCATGGCGGCTAGCGGGAGCGGGGAGCAGTACTTC. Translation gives CASSLMAASGSGEQYF.

The CDR3 here is CATSDQDTSSTDTQYF. The CDR3 DNA is TGTGCCACCAGTGACCAAGACACCAGTAGCACAGATACGCAGTATTTT. The chain carries TRBV24-1 and TRBJ2-3; D is ambiguous. CDR1 is KGHDR and CDR2 is SFDVKD in the germline V gene. Between the trimmed V and J ends, which lost 4 bases and 0 bases, there was a span of 13 bases. This CDR3 is 16 amino acids long.

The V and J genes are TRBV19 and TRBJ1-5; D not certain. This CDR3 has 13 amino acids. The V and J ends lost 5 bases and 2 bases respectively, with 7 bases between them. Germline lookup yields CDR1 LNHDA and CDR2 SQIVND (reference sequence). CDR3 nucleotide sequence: TGTGCCAGTAGTCAGATACGCAATCAGCCCCAGCATTTT. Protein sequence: CASSQIRNQPQHF. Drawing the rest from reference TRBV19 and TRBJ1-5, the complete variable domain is DGGITQSPKYLFRKEGQNVTLSCEQNLNHDAMYWYRQDPGQGLRLIYYSQIVNDFQKGDIAEGYSVSREKKESFPLTVTSAQKNPTAFYLCASSQIRNQPQHFGDGTRLSIL.

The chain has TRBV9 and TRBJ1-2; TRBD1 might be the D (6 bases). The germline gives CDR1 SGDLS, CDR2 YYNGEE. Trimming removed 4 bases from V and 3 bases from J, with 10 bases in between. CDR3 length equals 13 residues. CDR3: CASSHRTDYGYTF. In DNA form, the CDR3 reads TGTGCCAGCAGCCACCGGACAGACTATGGCTACACCTTC.

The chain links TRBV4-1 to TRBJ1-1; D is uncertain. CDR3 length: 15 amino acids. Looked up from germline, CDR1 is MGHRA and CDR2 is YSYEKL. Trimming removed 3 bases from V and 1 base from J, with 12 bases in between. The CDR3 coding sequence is TGCGCCAGCAGCCAGGGTGGACTGTCGAACACTGAAGCTTTCTTT. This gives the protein CASSQGGLSNTEAFF.

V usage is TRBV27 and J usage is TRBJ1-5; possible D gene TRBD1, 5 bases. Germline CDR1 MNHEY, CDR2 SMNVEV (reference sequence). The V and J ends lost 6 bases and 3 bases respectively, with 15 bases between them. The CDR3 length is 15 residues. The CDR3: CASRPGGSINQPQHF. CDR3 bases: TGTGCCAGCAGGCCGGGGGGTAGCATCAATCAGCCCCAGCATTTT.

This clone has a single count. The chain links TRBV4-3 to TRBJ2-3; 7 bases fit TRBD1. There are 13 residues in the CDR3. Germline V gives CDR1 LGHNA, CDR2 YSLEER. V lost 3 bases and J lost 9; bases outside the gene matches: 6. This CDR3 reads CASSQRQGHTQYF. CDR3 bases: TGCGCCAGCAGCCAGCGACAGGGCCACACGCAGTATTTT.

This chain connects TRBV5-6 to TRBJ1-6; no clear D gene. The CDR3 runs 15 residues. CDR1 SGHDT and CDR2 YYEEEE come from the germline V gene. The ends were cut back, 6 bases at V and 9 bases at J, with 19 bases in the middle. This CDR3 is CASTRSRGVFSPLHF. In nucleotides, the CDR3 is TGTGCCAGCACTCGATCCCGGGGAGTTTTTTCACCCCTCCACTTT.

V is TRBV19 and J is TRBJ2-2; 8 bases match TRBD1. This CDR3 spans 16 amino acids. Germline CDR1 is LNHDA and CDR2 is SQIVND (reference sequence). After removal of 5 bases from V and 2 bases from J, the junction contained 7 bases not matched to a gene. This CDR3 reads CASSLGTGSNTGELFF. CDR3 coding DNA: TGTGCCAGTAGTTTGGGGACAGGCTCCAACACCGGGGAGCTGTTTTTT. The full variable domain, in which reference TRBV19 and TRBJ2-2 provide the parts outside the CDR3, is DGGITQSPKYLFRKEGQNVTLSCEQNLNHDAMYWYRQDPGQGLRLIYYSQIVNDFQKGDIAEGYSVSREKKESFPLTVTSAQKNPTAFYLCASSLGTGSNTGELFFGEGSRLTVL.

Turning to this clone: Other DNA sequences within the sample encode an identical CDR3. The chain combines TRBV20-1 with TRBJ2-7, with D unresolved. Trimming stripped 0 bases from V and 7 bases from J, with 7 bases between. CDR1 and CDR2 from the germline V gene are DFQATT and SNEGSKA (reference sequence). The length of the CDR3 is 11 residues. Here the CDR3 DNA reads TGCAGTGCTAGAGAGGCTTGGGAGCAGTACTTC. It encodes CSAREAWEQYF.

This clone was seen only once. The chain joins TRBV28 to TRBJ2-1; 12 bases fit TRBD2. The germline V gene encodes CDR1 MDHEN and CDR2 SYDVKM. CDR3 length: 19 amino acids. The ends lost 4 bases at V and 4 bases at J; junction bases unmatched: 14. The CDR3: CASSSRLAGDGQLYNEQFF. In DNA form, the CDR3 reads TGTGCCAGCAGTTCTCGACTAGCGGGAGATGGTCAATTATACAATGAGCAGTTCTTC. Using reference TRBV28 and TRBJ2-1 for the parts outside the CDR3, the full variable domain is DVKVTQSSRYLVKRTGEKVFLECVQDMDHENMFWYRQDPGLGLRLIYFSYDVKMKEKGDIPEGYSVSREKKERFSLILESASTNQTSMYLCASSSRLAGDGQLYNEQFFGPGTRLTVL.